This T cell receptor (beta chain) was found in a study of CD8+ T cells in alopecia areata. This clone was observed a handful of times. It was cDNA, reverse transcribed from extracted RNA, that served as the sequencing template. The protocol was immunoSEQ multiplex PCR, while the TCRdb copy is restricted to in-frame clones and leaves out a portion. The profile covers 150,000 to 160,000 clones, with around half appearing a single time and less than 20% taken by the ten largest. Source: CD8+ T cells sorted from blood, taken at week 0. This receptor was taken from a human donor with alopecia areata.

Here the CDR3 DNA reads TGTGCCAGCAGTTTATTGGGAACGGGCCCGGAAAAACTGTTTTTT. Translated: CASSLLGTGPEKLFF. This rearrangement joins TRBV27 to TRBJ1-4; no clear D. Germline lookup yields CDR1 MNHEY and CDR2 SMNVEV (reference sequence). Trimming stripped 1 base from V and 8 bases from J, with 14 bases between. There are 15 residues in the CDR3.